These 20 T cell receptor beta chains came from one sample sequenced in a study of T cells in Graves' hyperthyroidism and ophthalmopathy. The CDR3 regions of TCR beta were amplified from RNA transcripts. The TCR CDR3 first-round RT-PCR relied on the HTBI primer set. Each CDR3 protein gets one entry after TCRdb re-called the multiplex PCR reads with MiXCR. The top ten clones hold around 33% of a sample with roughly 330,000 distinct CDR3 sequences, 16% of them seen once. The sequenced sample consisted of blood. These receptors all stem from a man aged 25-40 years with Graves' hyperthyroidism.

This clonotype was counted only a few times. The V call is TRBV7-9, the J call TRBJ2-7; weak D call: TRBD1 (6 bases). CDR1 is SEHNR, CDR2 FQNEAQ, per germline (reference sequence). The CDR3 contains 14 residues. Deletions cut 3 bases from V and 2 bases from J, with 11 bases between. The CDR3 loop is CASSFGQSPYEQYF. The CDR3 DNA sequence: TGTGCCAGCAGCTTCGGACAGAGCCCCTACGAGCAGTACTTC.

In its sample, this clonotype was seen many times. Written as DNA, the CDR3 is TGCGCCAGCAGCTTGTCCCAGGGGGGGGCCTACGAGCAGTACTTC. It yields the protein CASSLSQGGAYEQYF. The rearrangement joins TRBV5-1 to TRBJ2-7; D could derive from TRBD1 or TRBD2 (7 bases each). Per the germline V gene, CDR1 is SGHRS and CDR2 is YFSETQ. CDR3 length: 15 amino acids. V dropped 1 base and J dropped 2 bases, with 13 bases sitting between them.

This clonotype was detected many times. This chain connects TRBV30 to TRBJ2-3, with 9 bases fitting TRBD1. The V gene end was trimmed by 7 bases and the J gene end by 4 bases; junction bases not matched to a gene: 3. Germline loops: CDR1 GTSNPN, CDR2 SVGIG (reference sequence). The CDR3 sequence is 12 residues long. CDR3: CAFGQGSDTQYF. CDR3 DNA sequence: TGTGCCTTCGGACAGGGGTCAGATACGCAGTATTTT.

The chain is built from TRBV28 and TRBJ2-3; 8 nucleotides line up with TRBD2. The CDR3 totals 16 residues. The V and J ends lost 1 base and 4 bases, in that order; junction bases with no gene match: 7. CDR1 is MDHEN, CDR2 SYDVKM, per germline. CDR3 in DNA: TGTGCCAGCAGTTTATTCGCGGGAGGTGATGCAGATACGCAGTATTTT. It encodes CASSLFAGGDADTQYF.

This chain uses TRBV5-6 with TRBJ1-2; weak D call: TRBD1 (5 bases). The CDR3 loop spans 15 amino acids. V was trimmed by 4 bases and J by 8 bases, leaving 21 bases between them. Germline loops: CDR1 SGHDT, CDR2 YYEEEE. CDR3 amino acids: CASSPNPELGRGYTF. The CDR3 DNA sequence: TGTGCCAGCAGCCCGAACCCTGAACTGGGACGGGGCTACACCTTC. The full variable domain, completed using reference TRBV5-6 and TRBJ1-2, is DAGVTQSPTHLIKTRGQQVTLRCSPKSGHDTVSWYQQALGQGPQFIFQYYEEEERQRGNFPDRFSGHQFPNYSSELNVNALLLGDSALYLCASSPNPELGRGYTFGSGTRLTVV.

V is TRBV7-2 and J is TRBJ1-6; tentative D call: TRBD1 (5 bases). Germline CDR1 and CDR2: SGHTA and FQGNSA. Trimming left V 6 bases short and J 7 bases short, with 16 bases between. The CDR3 runs 15 residues. CDR3 sequence reads: CASSEDGPGNSPLHF. The CDR3 DNA is TGTGCCAGCAGTGAAGATGGCCCAGGGAATTCACCCCTCCACTTT.

This clonotype was counted a few times. This chain's CDR3 is CASSIYGRRYNEQFF. As DNA, the CDR3 is TGTGCCAGTAGTATATACGGGAGGAGGTACAATGAGCAGTTCTTC. This chain links TRBV19 with TRBJ2-1, with 7 positions matching TRBD2. Germline V gene lookup returns CDR1 LNHDA and CDR2 SQIVND (reference sequence). J gave up 4 bases and V 2 bases, and 5 bases lay outside the gene matches. CDR3 length: 15 residues.

The rearrangement links TRBV6-1 to TRBJ2-7; D is uncertain. CDR1 and CDR2 from the germline V gene are MNHNS and SASEGT. Deletions cut 3 bases from V and 7 bases from J, with 13 bases between. The CDR3 sequence is 13 residues long. The CDR3 loop reads CASSESRYGEQYF. The CDR3 nucleotides are TGTGCCAGCAGTGAGTCACGTTACGGGGAGCAGTACTTC.

The table lists this clonotype with many counts. The CDR3 here is CSALGGPSGFSNEQFF. In DNA, the CDR3 is TGCAGTGCCCTGGGGGGACCTAGCGGGTTTTCCAATGAGCAGTTCTTC. The rearrangement links TRBV20-1 to TRBJ2-1; TRBD2 matches 8 bases. Germline V lookup: CDR1 DFQATT, CDR2 SNEGSKA (reference sequence). V lost 6 bases, J lost 6 bases, and 16 bases stayed unmatched. The CDR3 consists of 16 residues.

This clonotype was observed at least ten times. Given a much more abundant clone one base away, this may be a read error. J is TRBJ1-4 and V is TRBV3-1; D is undetermined. Trimming left V 3 bases short and J 7 bases short, with 3 bases between. This CDR3 has 11 residues. Germline V lookup: CDR1 LGHDT, CDR2 YNNKEL (reference sequence). In DNA form, the CDR3 reads TGTGCCAGCAGCCATGGTGAAAAACTGTTTTTT. This sequence encodes CASSHGEKLFF.

This clonotype was detected only once. The rearrangement links TRBV25-1 to TRBJ2-1, with D tentatively TRBD2 (6 bases). The length of the CDR3 is 17 residues. V was trimmed by 2 bases and J by 0 bases, leaving 14 bases between them. Germline CDR1 is MGHDK and CDR2 is SYGVNS. This chain's CDR3 is CASSENRLAPSYNEQFF. The CDR3 DNA reads as TGTGCCAGCAGTGAAAATAGGCTAGCGCCCTCCTACAATGAGCAGTTCTTC.

This clonotype has ten or more counts. The V and J genes are TRBV18 and TRBJ1-2, with D unresolved. Trimming shortened V by 5 bases and J by 4 bases, and 14 bases separated the two germline ends. Germline V gives CDR1 KGHSH, CDR2 LQKENI. This CDR3 is built from 14 residues. The CDR3 nucleotides read TGTGCCAGCTCAGCTTCCTCGGGGTCCTATGGCTACACCTTC. Residues: CASSASSGSYGYTF. The entire variable domain, with the rest obtained from reference TRBV18 and TRBJ1-2, is as follows: NAGVMQNPRHLVRRRGQEARLRCSPMKGHSHVYWYRQLPEEGLKFMVYLQKENIIDESGMPKERFSAEFPKEGPSILRIQQVVRGDSAAYFCASSASSGSYGYTFGSGTRLTVV.

This clonotype was observed many times. This chain connects TRBV28 to TRBJ2-1; either TRBD1 or TRBD2 may fit D (5 bases each). Looked up from germline, CDR1 is MDHEN and CDR2 is SYDVKM. V dropped 3 bases and J dropped 8 bases, with 14 bases sitting between them. This CDR3 has 14 residues. DNA of the CDR3: TGTGCCAGCAGTTTCCGAGGGGTTACGGATGAGCAGTTCTTC. This encodes CASSFRGVTDEQFF.

The gene calls are TRBV5-1 and TRBJ2-6; D could derive from TRBD1 or TRBD2 (5 bases each). The CDR3 covers 15 residues. V was trimmed by 7 bases and J by 0 bases, leaving 11 bases between them. CDR1 is SGHRS, CDR2 YFSETQ, per germline. CDR3 protein: CASGTDFSGANVLTF. The CDR3, as DNA: TGCGCCAGCGGGACGGATTTCTCTGGGGCCAACGTCCTGACTTTC.

The sample holds a few counts of this clonotype. The J gene is TRBJ1-5, the V gene TRBV2; D gene uncertain. The CDR3 sequence is 14 residues long. Germline-derived CDR1 and CDR2 are SNHLY and FYNNEI. V was cut by 0 bases and J by 3 bases, with 6 bases left in between. CDR3: CASSEALVNQPQHF. Here the CDR3 DNA reads TGTGCCAGCAGTGAAGCGCTGGTCAATCAGCCCCAGCATTTT.

In this sample, this clonotype turned up many times. This chain links TRBV5-1 with TRBJ2-1; 8 positions match TRBD1. From germline, CDR1 is SGHRS and CDR2 YFSETQ. The junction had 4 bases not matched to a gene; V was cut back by 0 bases and J by 8 bases. This CDR3 has 14 residues. CDR3 bases: TGCGCCAGCAGCTTGGAGGACAGGGTCGATGAGCAGTTCTTC. Its protein is CASSLEDRVDEQFF.

This clonotype was picked up many times. This sequence joins TRBV12-3 or TRBV12-4 and TRBJ1-1, with a weak D call TRBD1 (5 bases). The V end was cut by 1 base, the J end by 1 base, with 10 bases between. This CDR3 contains 15 residues. The CDR3 bases are TGTGCCAGCAGTTTAGATTACCAGGGGAACACTGAAGCTTTCTTT. Its protein product is CASSLDYQGNTEAFF.

The chain links TRBV4-2 to TRBJ2-7; 8 bases match TRBD1. Germline trimming cut 0 bases from V and 5 bases from J; bases unmatched to any gene: 12. Germline CDR1 reads LGHNA; CDR2 reads YNFKEQ. The CDR3 sequence is 17 residues long. CDR3 amino acids: CASSQESRTGIFHEQYF. CDR3 DNA sequence: TGTGCCAGCAGCCAAGAGTCTAGGACAGGGATTTTCCACGAGCAGTACTTC.

This clonotype was picked up many times. The J gene is TRBJ2-1, the V gene TRBV7-9; TRBD2 is a possible D gene (7 bases). CDR3 size: 15 residues. Germline values: CDR1 SEHNR, CDR2 FQNEAQ (reference sequence). Trimming cost V 8 bases and J 2 bases, with 16 bases left between them. In DNA, the CDR3 is TGTGCCAGCTTAGGGGGGGGCGGGCCCTACAATGAGCAGTTCTTC. It is translated as CASLGGGGPYNEQFF.

There are many counts of this clonotype. The chain carries TRBV7-2 and TRBJ1-1, with a tentative D call TRBD1 (6 bases). CDR1 is SGHTA, CDR2 FQGNSA, per germline. The CDR3 length is 15 residues. V was trimmed by 2 bases and J by 11 bases, leaving 21 bases between them. Written as DNA, the CDR3 is TGTGCCAGCAGCTTAAGGGAATTGGGGGGCAATGATGCTTTCTTT. Translation: CASSLRELGGNDAFF.